This paragraph covers one T cell receptor (beta chain) sequence. Library preparation (for TCRbeta) was performed with unique molecular identifiers. TCRdb re-called the PCR reads with MiXCR, one entry per CDR3 protein. The repertoire holds hundreds of thousands of distinct CDR3 sequences, about an eighth seen once, with about 4.5% in the top ten. The CDR3 is 12 residues long. V was shortened by 4 bases and J by 15 bases, with 17 bases between the two germline ends. The germline CDR1 and CDR2 sequences are SGHTS and YDEGEE. This entry comes from a study of T-cell reconstitution after alpha-beta-depleted transplantation in children.

This sequence joins TRBV5-8 and TRBJ2-1; unclear D gene. This TCR came from a human donor who donated a stem cell graft to a child with Fanconi anemia. The source material was PBMCs, sampled from the stem cell graft. The CDR3 DNA sequence: TGTGCCAGCAGCCATCAGAGGATGGTTGGGTTCTTC. This encodes CASSHQRMVGFF.